What follows is one T cell receptor (beta chain) and its context. This entry is derived from a study of blood T cell repertoires in COVID-19. Study details: In each case, the material was cDNA or gDNA derived from T cells, B-cell-depleted T cells, or PBMCs.

In the authors' workflow: Quantification of nucleated cells was approximated via reference gene primer amplification. TCRdb's table, derived via immunoSEQ multiplex PCR, lists solely in-frame clones and lacks some. The DNA was the basis for D and trimming; V, J and clone size are from that table. The sample lists fewer than 150,000 clones, around 89% occurring once. With 0 bases removed from V and 1 base from J, the gap between germline ends came to 8 bases. Germline V lookup: CDR1 SGHTA, CDR2 FQGNSA. CDR3 length equals 15 residues. Sequences were obtained from peripheral blood. J is TRBJ2-3 and V is TRBV7-2; no clear D. The sequence was obtained from a human donor in a cohort sampled during active COVID-19. CDR3 residues: CASSLAGIRTDTQYF. In DNA, the CDR3 is TGTGCCAGCAGCTTAGCGGGCATTCGCACAGATACGCAGTATTTT.